What follows is one T cell receptor beta chain and its context. The antigen remains undetermined. This sample was taken from a study of cytotoxic CD8 clonotypes in ibrutinib-treated CLL. The study's findings and limits: Public clonotypes, rarely seen, contracted or held steady on treatment.

The germline gives CDR1 ENHRY, CDR2 SYGVKD. Trimming took 2 bases from V and 1 from J, leaving 12 bases between them. CDR3 size: 17 residues. TCRdb's copy holds only in-frame clones and misses some; the assay was immunoSEQ multiplex PCR. The sample holds 300,000 to 350,000 clones; 80% are singletons and the top ten take more than 6%. Sequencing was performed on PBMCs, taken before ibrutinib treatment. V and J are TRBV10-3 and TRBJ2-6, with D perhaps matching TRBD2 (6 bases). This sequence was found in a human donor with chronic lymphocytic leukemia. Here the CDR3 reads CAISEGGHLSGANVLTF. The CDR3 bases are TGTGCCATCAGTGAGGGAGGGCACCTTTCTGGGGCCAACGTCCTGACTTTC.